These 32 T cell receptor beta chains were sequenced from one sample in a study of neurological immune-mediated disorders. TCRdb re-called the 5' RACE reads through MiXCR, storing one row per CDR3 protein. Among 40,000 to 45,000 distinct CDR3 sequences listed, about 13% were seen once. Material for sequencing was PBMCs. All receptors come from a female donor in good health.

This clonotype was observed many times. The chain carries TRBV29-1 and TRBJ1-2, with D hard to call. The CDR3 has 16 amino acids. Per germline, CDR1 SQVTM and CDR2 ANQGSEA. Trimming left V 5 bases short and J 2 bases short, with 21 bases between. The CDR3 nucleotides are TGCAGCGTTCGGGGAGGACCCTCACCCTCAAACTATGGCTACACCTTC. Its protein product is CSVRGGPSPSNYGYTF.

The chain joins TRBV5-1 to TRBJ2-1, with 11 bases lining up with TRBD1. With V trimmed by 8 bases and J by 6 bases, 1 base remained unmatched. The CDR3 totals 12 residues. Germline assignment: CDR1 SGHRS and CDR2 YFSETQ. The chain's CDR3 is CASGTGGNEQFF. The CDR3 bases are TGCGCCAGTGGGACAGGGGGCAATGAGCAGTTCTTC.

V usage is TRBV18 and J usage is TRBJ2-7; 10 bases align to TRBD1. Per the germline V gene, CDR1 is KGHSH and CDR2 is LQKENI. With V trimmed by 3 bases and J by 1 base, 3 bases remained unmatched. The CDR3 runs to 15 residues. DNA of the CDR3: TGTGCCAGCTCACCTAGGGGACAGGGGTCCTACGAGCAGTACTTC. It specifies CASSPRGQGSYEQYF. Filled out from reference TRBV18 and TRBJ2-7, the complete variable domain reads NAGVMQNPRHLVRRRGQEARLRCSPMKGHSHVYWYRQLPEEGLKFMVYLQKENIIDESGMPKERFSAEFPKEGPSILRIQQVVRGDSAAYFCASSPRGQGSYEQYFGPGTRLTVT.

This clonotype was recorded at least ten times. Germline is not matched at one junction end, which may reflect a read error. The CDR3 loop is CASSLFLGGSLF. The CDR3 coding sequence is TGTGCCAGCAGTTTATTCCTAGGAGGGTCCCTCTTT. The chain carries TRBV12-3 or TRBV12-4 and TRBJ1-1; D call uncertain. The CDR3 sequence is 12 residues long.

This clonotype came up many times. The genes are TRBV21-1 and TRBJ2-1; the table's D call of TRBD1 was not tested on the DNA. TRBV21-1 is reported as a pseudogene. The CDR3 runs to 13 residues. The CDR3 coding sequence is TGTGCCAGCAGCAAAATAAGGGGTCCCGAGCAGTTCTTC. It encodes CASSKIRGPEQFF.

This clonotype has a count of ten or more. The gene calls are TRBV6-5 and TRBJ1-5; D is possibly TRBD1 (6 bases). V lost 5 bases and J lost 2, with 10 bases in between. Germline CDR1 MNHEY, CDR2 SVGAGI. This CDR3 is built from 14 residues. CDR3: CASSPRGGNQPQHF. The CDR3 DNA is TGTGCCAGCAGTCCTAGGGGGGGCAATCAGCCCCAGCATTTT.

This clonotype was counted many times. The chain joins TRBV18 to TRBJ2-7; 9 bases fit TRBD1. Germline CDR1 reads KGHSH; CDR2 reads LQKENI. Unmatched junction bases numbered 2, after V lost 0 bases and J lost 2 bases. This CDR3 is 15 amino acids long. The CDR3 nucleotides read TGTGCCAGCTCACCACCGAGACAGGGGGCCTACGAGCAGTACTTC. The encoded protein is CASSPPRQGAYEQYF.

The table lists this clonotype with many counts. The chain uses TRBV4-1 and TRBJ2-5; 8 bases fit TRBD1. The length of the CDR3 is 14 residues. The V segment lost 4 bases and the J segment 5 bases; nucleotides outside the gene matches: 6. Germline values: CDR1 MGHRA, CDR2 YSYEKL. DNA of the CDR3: TGCGCCAGCAGCCTCGGGACAGGCTGGGAGACCCAGTACTTC. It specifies CASSLGTGWETQYF.

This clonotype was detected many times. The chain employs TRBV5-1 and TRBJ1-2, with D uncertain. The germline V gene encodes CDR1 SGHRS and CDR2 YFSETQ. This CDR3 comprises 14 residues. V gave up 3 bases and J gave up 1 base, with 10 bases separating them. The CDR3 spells CASSSLDVNYGYTF. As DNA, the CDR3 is TGCGCCAGCAGCTCCTTAGATGTTAACTATGGCTACACCTTC.

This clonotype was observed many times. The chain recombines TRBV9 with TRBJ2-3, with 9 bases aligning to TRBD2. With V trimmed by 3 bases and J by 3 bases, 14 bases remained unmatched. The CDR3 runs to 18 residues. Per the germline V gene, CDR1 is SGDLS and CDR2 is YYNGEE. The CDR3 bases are TGTGCCAGCAGCGGAGAAGGTGGGCTAGCGGGACTAACAGATACGCAGTATTTT. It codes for CASSGEGGLAGLTDTQYF.

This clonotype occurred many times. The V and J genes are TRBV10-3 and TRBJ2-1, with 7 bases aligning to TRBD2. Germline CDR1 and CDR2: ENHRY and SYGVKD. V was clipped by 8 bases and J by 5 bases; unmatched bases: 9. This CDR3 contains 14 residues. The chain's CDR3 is CAIGVGGDHNEQFF. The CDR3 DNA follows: TGTGCCATCGGGGTTGGGGGGGATCACAATGAGCAGTTCTTC.

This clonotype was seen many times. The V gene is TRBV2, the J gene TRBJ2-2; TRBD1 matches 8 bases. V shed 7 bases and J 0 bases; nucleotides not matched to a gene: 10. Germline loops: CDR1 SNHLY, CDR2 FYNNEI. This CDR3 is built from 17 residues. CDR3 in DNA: TGTGCCAGCATGTGGCAGGGGGCGAATCCGAACACCGGGGAGCTGTTTTTT. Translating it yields CASMWQGANPNTGELFF.

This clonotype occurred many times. The CDR3 reads CASSLGGRPYEQYF. The CDR3 DNA reads TGCGCCAGCAGCTTGGGGGGCAGACCCTACGAGCAGTACTTC. The chain has TRBV5-1 and TRBJ2-7, with D possibly TRBD1 on 5 matching bases. V was cut by 0 bases and J by 2 bases, with 9 bases left in between. The length of the CDR3 is 14 residues. Germline V gene lookup returns CDR1 SGHRS and CDR2 YFSETQ.

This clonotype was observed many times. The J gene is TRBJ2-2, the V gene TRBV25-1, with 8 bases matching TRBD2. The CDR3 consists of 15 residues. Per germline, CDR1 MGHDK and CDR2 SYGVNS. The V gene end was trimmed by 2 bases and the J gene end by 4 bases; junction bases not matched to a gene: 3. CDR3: CASSEQAGATGELFF. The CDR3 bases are TGTGCCAGCAGTGAACAAGCGGGAGCCACCGGGGAGCTGTTTTTT.

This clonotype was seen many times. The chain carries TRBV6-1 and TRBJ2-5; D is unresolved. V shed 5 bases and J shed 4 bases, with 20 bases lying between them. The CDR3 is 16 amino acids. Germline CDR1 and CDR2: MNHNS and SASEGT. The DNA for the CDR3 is TGTGCCAGCAGTTCCCAATCCGGCCTCAAGGGAGAGACCCAGTACTTC. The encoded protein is CASSSQSGLKGETQYF.

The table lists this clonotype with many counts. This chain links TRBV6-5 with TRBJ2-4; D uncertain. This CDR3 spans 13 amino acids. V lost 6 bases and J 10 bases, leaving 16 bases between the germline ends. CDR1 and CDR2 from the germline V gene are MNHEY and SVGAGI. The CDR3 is CASRDPGSEIQYF. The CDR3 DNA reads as TGTGCCAGCAGAGACCCCGGTTCGGAAATTCAGTACTTC.

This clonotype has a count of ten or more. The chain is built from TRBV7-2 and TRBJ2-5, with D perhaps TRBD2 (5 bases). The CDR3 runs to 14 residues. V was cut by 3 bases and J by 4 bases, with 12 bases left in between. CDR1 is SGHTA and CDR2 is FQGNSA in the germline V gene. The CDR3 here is CASSLRVSGETQYF. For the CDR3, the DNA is TGTGCCAGCAGCTTGCGGGTATCCGGAGAGACCCAGTACTTC.

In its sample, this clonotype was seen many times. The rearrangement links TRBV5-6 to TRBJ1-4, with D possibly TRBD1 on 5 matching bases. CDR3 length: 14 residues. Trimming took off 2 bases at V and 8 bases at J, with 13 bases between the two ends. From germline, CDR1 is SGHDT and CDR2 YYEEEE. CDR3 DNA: TGTGCCAGCAGCTTACCGGGGCCGGGGGAAAAACTGTTTTTT. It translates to CASSLPGPGEKLFF.

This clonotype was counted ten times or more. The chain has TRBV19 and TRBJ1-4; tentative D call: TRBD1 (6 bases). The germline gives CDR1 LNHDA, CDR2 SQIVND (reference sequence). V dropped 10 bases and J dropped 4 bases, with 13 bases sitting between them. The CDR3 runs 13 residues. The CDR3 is CATADRSNEKLFF. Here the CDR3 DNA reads TGTGCCACCGCCGACAGGAGTAATGAAAAACTGTTTTTT.

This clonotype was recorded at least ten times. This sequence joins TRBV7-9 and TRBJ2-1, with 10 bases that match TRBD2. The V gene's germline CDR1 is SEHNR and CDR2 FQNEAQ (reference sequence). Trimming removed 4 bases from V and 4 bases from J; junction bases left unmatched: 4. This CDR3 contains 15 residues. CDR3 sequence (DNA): TGTGCCAGCAGCTCCGGACTAGCGGTTTACAATGAGCAGTTCTTC. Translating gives CASSSGLAVYNEQFF.

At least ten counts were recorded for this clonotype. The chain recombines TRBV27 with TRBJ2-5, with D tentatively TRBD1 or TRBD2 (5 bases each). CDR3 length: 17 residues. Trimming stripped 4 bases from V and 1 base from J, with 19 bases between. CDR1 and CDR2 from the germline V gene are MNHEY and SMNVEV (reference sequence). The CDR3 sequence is CASSSGPGNPIQETQYF. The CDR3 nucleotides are TGTGCCAGCAGTTCGGGGCCGGGGAATCCCATCCAAGAGACCCAGTACTTC.

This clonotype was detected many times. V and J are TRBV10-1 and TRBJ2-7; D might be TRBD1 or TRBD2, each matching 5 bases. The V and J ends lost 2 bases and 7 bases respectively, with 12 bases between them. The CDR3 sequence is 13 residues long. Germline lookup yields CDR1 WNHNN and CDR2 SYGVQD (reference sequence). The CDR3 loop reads CASSEKGPPEQYF. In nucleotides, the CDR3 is TGCGCCAGCAGTGAGAAGGGACCCCCTGAGCAGTACTTC.

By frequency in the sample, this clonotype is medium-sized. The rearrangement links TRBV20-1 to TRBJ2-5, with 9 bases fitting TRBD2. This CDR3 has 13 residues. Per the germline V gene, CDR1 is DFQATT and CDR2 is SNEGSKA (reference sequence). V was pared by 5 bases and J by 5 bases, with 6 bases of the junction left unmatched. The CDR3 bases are TGCAGTGCTTATAGCGGGAGCAGGGAGACCCAGTACTTC. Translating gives CSAYSGSRETQYF.

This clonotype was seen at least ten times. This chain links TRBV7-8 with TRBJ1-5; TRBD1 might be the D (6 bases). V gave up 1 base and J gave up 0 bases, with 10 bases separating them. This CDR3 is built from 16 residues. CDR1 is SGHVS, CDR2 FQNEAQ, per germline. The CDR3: CASSLEGGYSNQPQHF. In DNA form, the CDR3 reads TGTGCCAGCAGCTTAGAAGGGGGTTATAGCAATCAGCCCCAGCATTTT.

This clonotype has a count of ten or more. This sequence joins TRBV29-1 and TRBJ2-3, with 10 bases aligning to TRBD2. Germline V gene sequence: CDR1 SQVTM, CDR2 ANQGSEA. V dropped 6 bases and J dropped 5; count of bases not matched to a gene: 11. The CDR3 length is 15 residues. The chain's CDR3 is CSVIDSSGRGDTQYF. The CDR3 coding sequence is TGCAGCGTCATTGATTCTAGCGGGAGAGGAGATACGCAGTATTTT.

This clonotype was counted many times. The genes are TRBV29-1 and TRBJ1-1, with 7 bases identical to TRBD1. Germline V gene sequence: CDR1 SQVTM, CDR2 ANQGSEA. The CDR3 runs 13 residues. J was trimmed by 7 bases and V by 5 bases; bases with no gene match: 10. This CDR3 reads CSVNPGQPIEAFF. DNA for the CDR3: TGCAGCGTTAATCCGGGACAGCCTATTGAAGCTTTCTTT.

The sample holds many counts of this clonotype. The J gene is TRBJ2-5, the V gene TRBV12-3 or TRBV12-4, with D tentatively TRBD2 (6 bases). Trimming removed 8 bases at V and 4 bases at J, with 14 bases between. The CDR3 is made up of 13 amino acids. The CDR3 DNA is TGTGCCAGCGGCCTTCGGGGAGGAGAGACCCAGTACTTC. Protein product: CASGLRGGETQYF.

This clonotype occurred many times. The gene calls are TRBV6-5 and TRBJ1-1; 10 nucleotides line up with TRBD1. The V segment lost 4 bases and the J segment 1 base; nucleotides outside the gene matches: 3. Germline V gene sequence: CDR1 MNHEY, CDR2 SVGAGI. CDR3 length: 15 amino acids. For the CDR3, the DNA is TGTGCCAGCAGTTTTGGGACAGGGGCGAACACTGAAGCTTTCTTT. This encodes CASSFGTGANTEAFF.

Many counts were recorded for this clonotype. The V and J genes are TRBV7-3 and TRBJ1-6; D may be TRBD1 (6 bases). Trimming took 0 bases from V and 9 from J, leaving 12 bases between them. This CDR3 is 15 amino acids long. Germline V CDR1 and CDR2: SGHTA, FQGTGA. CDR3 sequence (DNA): TGTGCCAGCAGCTTAACAACGGGGGGCGCTTCACCCCTCCACTTT. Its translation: CASSLTTGGASPLHF.

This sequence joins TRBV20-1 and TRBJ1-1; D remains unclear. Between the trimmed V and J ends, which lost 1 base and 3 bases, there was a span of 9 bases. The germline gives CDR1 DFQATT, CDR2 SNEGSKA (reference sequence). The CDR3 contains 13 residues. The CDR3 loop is CSARAGRYTEAFF. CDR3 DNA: TGCAGTGCTAGAGCGGGCCGGTACACTGAAGCTTTCTTT.

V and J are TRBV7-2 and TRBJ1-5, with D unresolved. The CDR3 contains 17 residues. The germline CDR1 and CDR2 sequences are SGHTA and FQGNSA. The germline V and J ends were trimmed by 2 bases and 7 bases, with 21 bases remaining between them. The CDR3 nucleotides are TGTGCCAGCAGCTTAATCCCAGACCAAATCAAAGAGCAGCCCCAGCATTTT. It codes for CASSLIPDQIKEQPQHF.

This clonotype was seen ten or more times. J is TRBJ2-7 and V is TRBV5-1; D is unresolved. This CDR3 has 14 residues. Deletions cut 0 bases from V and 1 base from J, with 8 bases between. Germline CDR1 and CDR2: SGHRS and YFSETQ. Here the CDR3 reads CASSLVVGSYEQYF. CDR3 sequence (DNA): TGCGCCAGCAGCTTGGTCGTCGGGTCCTACGAGCAGTACTTC.